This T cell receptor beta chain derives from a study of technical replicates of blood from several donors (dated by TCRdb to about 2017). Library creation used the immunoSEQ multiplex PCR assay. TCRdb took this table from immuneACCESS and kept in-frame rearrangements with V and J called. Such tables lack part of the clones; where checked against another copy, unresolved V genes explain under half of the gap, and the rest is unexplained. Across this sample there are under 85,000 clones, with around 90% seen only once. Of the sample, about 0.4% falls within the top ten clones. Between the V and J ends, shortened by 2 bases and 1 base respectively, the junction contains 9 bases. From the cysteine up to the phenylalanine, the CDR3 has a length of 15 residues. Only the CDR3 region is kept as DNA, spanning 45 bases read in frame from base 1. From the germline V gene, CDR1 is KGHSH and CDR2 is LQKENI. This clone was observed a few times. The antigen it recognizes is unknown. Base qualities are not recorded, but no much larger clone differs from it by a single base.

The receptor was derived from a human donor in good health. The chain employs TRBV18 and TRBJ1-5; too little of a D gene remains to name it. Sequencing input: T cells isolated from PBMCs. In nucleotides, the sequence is TGTGCCAGCTCACCATTAGCAAGCAGCAATCAGCCCCAGCATTTT. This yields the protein CASSPLASSNQPQHF.